This T cell receptor (beta chain) derives from a study of T cells after yellow fever vaccination. From the 5' RACE reads, TCRdb called clonotypes with MiXCR, one entry per CDR3 protein. The table lists over 70,000 distinct CDR3 sequences, roughly 7.7% of them singletons, with about 40% in the top ten. V was trimmed by 6 bases and J by 1 base, leaving 15 bases between them. This CDR3 has 14 residues. The germline gives CDR1 DFQATT, CDR2 SNEGSKA (reference sequence). General study findings and limits: The booster response re-showed most primary clones: 95% to 96% CD4, more than 70% CD8.

This clonotype was seen more than once but under ten times. The antigen is not known. The chain has TRBV20-1 and TRBJ1-1; D unresolved. The sequenced sample was CD8+ T cells sorted from PBMCs, obtained on the day of the yellow fever booster vaccination. This clonotype was obtained from a man in his thirties or forties who received the YFV17D yellow fever vaccine. The CDR3 DNA follows: TGCAGTGCCCTTAAACGGGAGCAGAACACTGAAGCTTTCTTT. Its protein is CSALKREQNTEAFF.